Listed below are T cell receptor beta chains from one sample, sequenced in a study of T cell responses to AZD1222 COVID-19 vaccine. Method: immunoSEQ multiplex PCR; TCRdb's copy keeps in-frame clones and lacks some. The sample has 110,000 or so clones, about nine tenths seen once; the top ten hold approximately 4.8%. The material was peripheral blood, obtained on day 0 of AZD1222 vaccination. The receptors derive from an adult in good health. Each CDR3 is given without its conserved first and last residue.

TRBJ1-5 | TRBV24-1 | ATSDSWGAGNQPQH
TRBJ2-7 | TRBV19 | ASSIQRDYEQY
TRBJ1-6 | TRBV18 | ASSPRAADFSPLH
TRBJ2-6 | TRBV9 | ASSVWGSGANVLT
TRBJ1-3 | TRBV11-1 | ASSRTGFLSGNTIY
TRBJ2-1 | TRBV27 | ASSYRDRGHPEQF
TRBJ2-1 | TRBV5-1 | ASSHLGGRDYNEQF
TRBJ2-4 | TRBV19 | ASSISSGGNIQY
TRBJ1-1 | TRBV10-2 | ASRQTLNEAF
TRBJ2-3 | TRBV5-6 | ASSSPLGDTQY
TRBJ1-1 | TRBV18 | ASSTTVMNTEAF
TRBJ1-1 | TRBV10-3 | AISESTLGGGTEAF
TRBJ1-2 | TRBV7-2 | ASSPPRGQGGYT
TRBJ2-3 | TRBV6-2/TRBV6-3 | ASSYWSAGAADTQY
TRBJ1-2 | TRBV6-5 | ASLEPGGYT
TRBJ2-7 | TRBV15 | ATSRARSYEQY
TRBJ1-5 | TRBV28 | ASSLSGSTGGRVKPQH
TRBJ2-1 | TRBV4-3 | ASSYLLTANSYNEQF
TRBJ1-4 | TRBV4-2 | ASNVGGDEKLF
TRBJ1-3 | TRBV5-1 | ASRLGTASGNTIY
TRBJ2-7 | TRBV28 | ASSSSNPYEQY
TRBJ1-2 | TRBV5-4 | ASSLGDRDYGYT
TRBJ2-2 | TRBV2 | ASSEALSRGPWHGELF
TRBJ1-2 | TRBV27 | ASRVYRQGVYYGYT
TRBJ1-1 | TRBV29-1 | SVDLMGVPGTEAF
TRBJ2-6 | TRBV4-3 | ASSQRTTRVSGANVLT
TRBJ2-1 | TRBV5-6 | ASRRSRDSIYEQF
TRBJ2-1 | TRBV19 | ASSILKRGVYNEQF
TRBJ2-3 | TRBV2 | ASRKRTSGGTDTQY